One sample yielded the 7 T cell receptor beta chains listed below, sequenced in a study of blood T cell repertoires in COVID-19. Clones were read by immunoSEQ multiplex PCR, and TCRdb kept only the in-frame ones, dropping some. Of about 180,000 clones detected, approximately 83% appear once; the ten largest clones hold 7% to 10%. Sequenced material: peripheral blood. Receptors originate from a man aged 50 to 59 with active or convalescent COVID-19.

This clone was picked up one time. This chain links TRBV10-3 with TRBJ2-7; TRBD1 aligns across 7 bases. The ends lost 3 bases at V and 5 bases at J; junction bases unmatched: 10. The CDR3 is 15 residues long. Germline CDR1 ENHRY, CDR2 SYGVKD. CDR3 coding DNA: TGTGCCATCAGTGATTCGTCGGCAGGGGGAGACGAGCAGTACTTC. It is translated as CAISDSSAGGDEQYF.

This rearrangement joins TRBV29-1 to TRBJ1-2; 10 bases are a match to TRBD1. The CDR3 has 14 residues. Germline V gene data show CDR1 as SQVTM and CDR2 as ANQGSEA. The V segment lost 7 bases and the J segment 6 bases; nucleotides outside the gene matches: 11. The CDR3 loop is CSAEGGQGVDGYTF. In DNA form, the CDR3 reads TGCAGCGCCGAAGGTGGACAGGGGGTGGATGGCTACACCTTC.

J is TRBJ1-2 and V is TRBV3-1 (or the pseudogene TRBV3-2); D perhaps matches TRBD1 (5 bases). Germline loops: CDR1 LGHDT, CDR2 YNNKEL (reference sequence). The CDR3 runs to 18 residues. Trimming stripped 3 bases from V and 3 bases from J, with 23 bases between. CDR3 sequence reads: CASSHQGGEDREYYGYTF. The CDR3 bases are TGTGCCAGCAGCCACCAAGGTGGGGAAGACAGAGAATACTATGGCTACACCTTC.

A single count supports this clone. The CDR3 spells CASSTTRGSVGYTF. As DNA, the CDR3 is TGTGCCAGCAGCACAACAAGGGGCAGTGTGGGCTACACCTTC. The chain couples TRBV3-1 (or the pseudogene TRBV3-2) to TRBJ1-2; maybe TRBD1 (5 bases). Germline assignment: CDR1 LGHDT and CDR2 YNNKEL (reference sequence). Trimming stripped 5 bases from V and 8 bases from J, with 18 bases between. This CDR3 region has 14 residues.

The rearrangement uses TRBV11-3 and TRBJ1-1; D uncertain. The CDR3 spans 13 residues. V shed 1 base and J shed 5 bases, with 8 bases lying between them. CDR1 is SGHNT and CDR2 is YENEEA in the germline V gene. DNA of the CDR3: TGTGCCAGCAGCTTAGTCGGAGGAACTGAAGCTTTCTTT. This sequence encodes CASSLVGGTEAFF.

CDR3 DNA sequence: TGTGCCAGCTCGGGACAGACCCCTGGCTCCTACAATGAGCAGTTCTTC. Residues: CASSGQTPGSYNEQFF. The V and J genes are TRBV25-1 and TRBJ2-1; TRBD1 matches at 7 bases. V gave up 8 bases and J gave up 0 bases; unmatched junction bases: 10. CDR3 length equals 16 residues. The germline V gene has CDR1 MGHDK and CDR2 SYGVNS. The full variable domain, its missing parts supplied by reference TRBV25-1 and TRBJ2-1, is EADIYQTPRYLVIGTGKKITLECSQTMGHDKMYWYQQDPGMELHLIHYSYGVNSTEKGDLSSESTVSRIRTEHFPLTLESARPSHTSQYLCASSGQTPGSYNEQFFGPGTRLTVL.

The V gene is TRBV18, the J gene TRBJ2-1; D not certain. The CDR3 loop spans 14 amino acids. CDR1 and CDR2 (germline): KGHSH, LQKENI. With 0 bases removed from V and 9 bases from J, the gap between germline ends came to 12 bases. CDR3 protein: CASSPPHLPGEQFF. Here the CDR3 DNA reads TGTGCCAGCTCACCACCCCATCTCCCGGGTGAGCAGTTCTTC.